This T cell receptor (beta chain) was observed in a study of T cells after yellow fever vaccination. The CDR3 has 10 residues. Germline V gene sequence: CDR1 SQVTM, CDR2 ANQGSEA. V lost 1 base to trimming and J lost 11 bases, with 6 bases between them. TCRdb itself ran the 5' RACE reads through MiXCR, one entry per CDR3 protein. Of just under 600,000 distinct CDR3 sequences in the sample, roughly 14% were seen once. This clonotype appeared a few times. The target antigen is unknown. Study results and limitations: Peak timing came faster in the weaker secondary response, day 5 versus 15. A large majority of primary-vaccination clones showed up again after the booster (just under 97% CD4, 75% to 90% CD8).

The receptor was derived from a man aged 25 to 40 who received the YFV17D yellow fever vaccine. The sequencing here drew on PBMCs, taken on the day of the yellow fever booster vaccination. The genes are TRBV29-1 and TRBJ2-1, with D possibly TRBD1 on 5 matching bases. The CDR3 sequence is CSVEAGKQFF. The DNA for the CDR3 is TGCAGCGTTGAAGCAGGGAAGCAGTTCTTC.